This T cell receptor (beta chain) was obtained from a study of long-term antiretroviral therapy in people with HIV. Trimming removed 4 bases from V and 0 bases from J, with 22 bases in between. The CDR3 contains 18 residues. Germline V gene data show CDR1 as SGHRS and CDR2 as YFSETQ. Sequencing used immunoSEQ v3.0 at survey level. The data were produced by immunoSEQ multiplex PCR, yet TCRdb's version contains in-frame clones alone and is incomplete. This table has around 30,000 clones, around 82% appearing once. This chain uses TRBV5-1 with TRBJ1-1, with D possibly TRBD1 on 6 matching bases. The clonotype originates from a man aged 35-49 years with HIV. The material sequenced was unsorted PBMCs, taken 3 years after starting antiretroviral therapy. The CDR3 sequence is CASSVHQGFGPMNTEAFF. DNA of the CDR3: TGCGCCAGCAGCGTGCATCAGGGGTTCGGACCCATGAACACTGAAGCTTTCTTT.